This TCR beta chain derives from a study of regulatory T cells in long-lasting Graves disease. Study conclusions and caveats: Possibly, accuracy suffered from the small sample size.

The TCR beta library used iRepertoire HTBI primers with Arm-PCR amplification of CDR3. Source study methods: Identification yielded some 60 TRBV and 14 TRBJ segments across samples. TCRdb independently ran MiXCR on the multiplex PCR reads; one entry per CDR3 protein. The V and J calls and clone size come from TCRdb's table, not from the authors' own analysis. The data show 300,000 to 500,000 distinct CDR3 sequences, around 20% seen once. This sample's time point: persistent/refractory GD, antithyroid drugs over 5 years with positive TRAb. From RNA extracted from PBMCs, the TCR library was made. Patients met American Thyroid Association criteria for Graves' disease. The table lists this clonotype with a few counts. The target antigen is unknown. CDR3 size: 18 residues. The germline V gene has CDR1 LGHDT and CDR2 YNNKEL (reference sequence). Trimming cost V 4 bases and J 11 bases, with 32 bases left between them.

The sequence was obtained from a female donor with Graves disease. This chain links TRBV3-1 with TRBJ2-5; D may be TRBD2 (6 bases). The sample was peripheral blood mononuclear cells (PBMCs), taken when the disease was refractory, from a patient treated with antithyroid drugs. The CDR3 DNA reads TGTGCCAGCAGCCCGCAAGTATTCAAACTAGCCTCGGGGGTGTCGCAGTACTTC. Amino acids: CASSPQVFKLASGVSQYF.